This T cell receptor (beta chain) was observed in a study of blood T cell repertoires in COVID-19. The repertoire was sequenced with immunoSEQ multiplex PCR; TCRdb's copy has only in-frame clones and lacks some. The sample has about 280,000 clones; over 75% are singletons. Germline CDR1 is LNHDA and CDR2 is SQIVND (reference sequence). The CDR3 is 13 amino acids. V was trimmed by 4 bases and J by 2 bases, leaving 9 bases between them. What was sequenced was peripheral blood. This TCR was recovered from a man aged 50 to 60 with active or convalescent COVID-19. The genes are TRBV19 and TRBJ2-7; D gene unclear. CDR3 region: CASSSSRAYEQYF. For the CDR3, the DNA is TGTGCCAGTAGTAGTTCACGGGCCTACGAGCAGTACTTC.